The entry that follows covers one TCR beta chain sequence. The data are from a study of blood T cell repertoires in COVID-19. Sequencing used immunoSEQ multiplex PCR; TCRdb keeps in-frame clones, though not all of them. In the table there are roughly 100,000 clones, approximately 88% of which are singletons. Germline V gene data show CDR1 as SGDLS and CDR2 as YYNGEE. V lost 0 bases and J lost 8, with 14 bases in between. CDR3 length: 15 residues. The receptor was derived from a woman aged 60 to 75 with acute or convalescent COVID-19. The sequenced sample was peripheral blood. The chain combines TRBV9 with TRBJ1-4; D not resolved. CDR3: CASSVGEVLEEKLFF. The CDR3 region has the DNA TGTGCCAGCAGCGTAGGGGAGGTGCTAGAAGAAAAACTGTTTTTT.